This T cell receptor (beta chain) is drawn from a study of identifying expanded T cells in peripheral blood. V dropped 4 bases and J dropped 5 bases, with 12 bases sitting between them. The germline V gene encodes CDR1 LNHDA and CDR2 SQIVND (reference sequence). The length of the CDR3 is 15 residues. During the collection period, no donor immune events like infections were recorded. Clones were sequenced by immunoSEQ multiplex PCR, and TCRdb holds only the in-frame ones, with some missing. The sample lists 100,000 or so clones, 87% occurring once. Points on this clone: No antigen is known for it.

Study-wide results and caveats: Technical replicates showed about 1.1 changed clones; roughly two weeks roughly 18; four weeks 19. Approximately two-week clone count variance significantly increased as total template count grew.

Sequencing was performed on blood. The chain has TRBV19 and TRBJ1-6; D ambiguous. The receptor comes from a person between 18 and 69 years old in good health. The DNA of the CDR3 is TGTGCCAGTAGTACCCGGGCGATGAATAATTCACCCCTCCACTTT. Its protein is CASSTRAMNNSPLHF.